This T cell receptor (beta chain) was sequenced in a study of blood T cells in healthy people across ages. Overall study results and limits: Compared with aged donors, long-lived donors showed fewer expanded clones, suggesting selection. As naive T cell percentage varied, TCR beta diversity correlated strongly with it.

Sample-barcoded 5' priming and a J-beta primer mix drove a second PCR of 7 to 11 cycles. TCRdb itself ran the 5' RACE reads through MiXCR, one entry per CDR3 protein. The data show about 640,000 distinct CDR3 sequences, 58% seen once. Looked up from germline, CDR1 is SGHTA and CDR2 is FQGNSA. The CDR3 runs to 14 residues. In regard to this clonotype: Its antigen remains unknown. An end of the junction does not agree with germline; a read error may underlie this.

Sequenced input: blood. This chain connects TRBV7-2 to TRBJ1-2, with D unresolved. The source is a man in his fifties or sixties in good health. DNA for the CDR3: TGTGCTAGCAGCTTAGATGGCGGTCTGAGCGGCTACACCTTC. This codes for CASSLDGGLSGYTF.